A single sample gave rise to the 20 T cell receptor beta chains below, sequenced in a study of cytomegalovirus exposure and HLA in healthy donors. The study ran its PCR with 60 Vbeta and 13 Jbeta primers. Using immunoSEQ multiplex PCR, the repertoire was profiled, and TCRdb retains in-frame clones only, with some absent. The sample has 150,000 to 200,000 clones, roughly nine tenths seen once. Sequenced: PBMCs. The receptors derive from a boy younger than 10 in good health and CMV-seronegative.

The chain is built from TRBV2 and TRBJ2-1; 12 bases are shared with TRBD2. This CDR3 spans 12 amino acids. The germline V gene has CDR1 SNHLY and CDR2 FYNNEI. V lost 6 bases and J lost 14; bases outside the gene matches: 5. The CDR3 sequence is CASRLAGGREFF. For the CDR3, the DNA is TGTGCCAGCAGACTAGCGGGGGGACGTGAGTTCTTC.

The V call is TRBV9, the J call TRBJ1-2, with D perhaps TRBD1 (6 bases). This CDR3 has 15 residues. The germline V and J ends were trimmed by 0 bases and 0 bases, with 9 bases remaining between them. Germline V lookup: CDR1 SGDLS, CDR2 YYNGEE. In nucleotides, the CDR3 is TGTGCCAGCAGCGTAGGACAGGCAACTAACTATGGCTACACCTTC. Encoded protein: CASSVGQATNYGYTF.

J is TRBJ2-5 and V is TRBV19; 7 nucleotides align to TRBD2. Trimming at V came to 4 bases and at J to 11 bases, leaving 10 bases not matched to a gene. The CDR3 runs 13 residues. CDR1 LNHDA and CDR2 SQIVND come from the germline V gene (reference sequence). The CDR3 DNA reads as TGTGCCAGTAGTACCGGGGAGGGGAGGGAGCAGTACTTC. The encoded protein is CASSTGEGREQYF.

The V gene is TRBV4-2, the J gene TRBJ2-5, with D possibly TRBD2 on 6 matching bases. The V and J ends lost 3 bases and 5 bases respectively, with 13 bases between them. Germline loops: CDR1 LGHNA, CDR2 YNFKEQ. This CDR3 is 14 amino acids long. This chain's CDR3 is CASSQLSGTETQYF. DNA of the CDR3: TGTGCCAGCAGCCAGCTTAGTGGGACTGAGACCCAGTACTTC.

This sequence joins TRBV7-3 and TRBJ1-5, with a possible D match to TRBD1 (6 bases). The V gene's germline CDR1 is SGHTA and CDR2 FQGTGA. CDR3 length: 14 residues. V was cut by 0 bases and J by 5 bases, with 8 bases left in between. CDR3 nucleotide sequence: TGTGCCAGCAGCTTAACTCCAGGGGATCAGCCCCAGCATTTT. It is translated as CASSLTPGDQPQHF.

The chain carries TRBV28 and TRBJ2-7, with D unclear. V lost 3 bases and J 4 bases, leaving 10 bases between the germline ends. The germline CDR1 and CDR2 sequences are MDHEN and SYDVKM. The CDR3 has 13 residues. CDR3 amino acids: CASSLGPQYEQYF. The CDR3, as DNA: TGTGCCAGCAGTTTGGGCCCCCAGTACGAGCAGTACTTC.

Comments on this clone: The sample carries other DNA sequences with the same CDR3. The chain combines TRBV28 with TRBJ2-3, with unresolved D. This CDR3 is 14 amino acids long. Germline V gene sequence: CDR1 MDHEN, CDR2 SYDVKM. Trimming cost V 1 base and J 0 bases, with 5 bases left between them. In nucleotides, the CDR3 is TGTGCCAGCAGTTTATCCGGGAGCACAGATACGCAGTATTTT. This encodes CASSLSGSTDTQYF.

V gene TRBV27 combines with J gene TRBJ2-1, with 10 bases fitting TRBD2. The CDR3 is 13 residues long. CDR1 is MNHEY and CDR2 is SMNVEV in the germline V gene (reference sequence). Trimming cost V 5 bases and J 15 bases; bases outside gene matches: 10. CDR3 in amino acids: CASSPQSSGSLFF. CDR3 nucleotides: TGTGCCAGCAGTCCGCAATCTAGCGGGAGCTTGTTCTTC.

The chain is built from TRBV5-4 and TRBJ2-5; the D gene is possibly TRBD1 (5 bases). The CDR3 consists of 16 residues. V gave up 0 bases and J gave up 5 bases, with 17 bases separating them. Looked up from germline, CDR1 is SGHNT and CDR2 is YYREEE (reference sequence). This CDR3 reads CASSLENNLAGETQYF. In nucleotides, the CDR3 is TGTGCCAGCAGCTTGGAAAACAACTTAGCAGGGGAGACCCAGTACTTC. The full variable domain, completed using reference TRBV5-4 and TRBJ2-5, is ETGVTQSPTHLIKTRGQQVTLRCSSQSGHNTVSWYQQALGQGPQFIFQYYREEENGRGNFPPRFSGLQFPNYSSELNVNALELDDSALYLCASSLENNLAGETQYFGPGTRLLVL.

The rearrangement joins TRBV7-3 to TRBJ2-1; maybe TRBD1 (5 bases). Germline loops: CDR1 SGHTA, CDR2 FQGTGA. Trimming left V 5 bases short and J 10 bases short, with 18 bases between. The CDR3 is 14 residues long. The CDR3 coding sequence is TGTGCCAGCAGCCCTCACCTCGACAGCAGAGAGCAGTTCTTC. Its translation: CASSPHLDSREQFF.

V and J are TRBV6-1 and TRBJ2-7; perhaps TRBD2 as D (6 bases). The CDR3 loop spans 14 amino acids. Trimming pared 5 bases from V and 3 bases from J, leaving 14 bases between. CDR1 MNHNS and CDR2 SASEGT come from the germline V gene. This CDR3 reads CASSKTSFRYEQYF. The CDR3, as DNA: TGTGCCAGCAGTAAGACTAGTTTCCGCTACGAGCAGTACTTC.

The genes are TRBV4-1 and TRBJ2-5; TRBD2 might be the D (5 bases). The better agreement between TRBJ2-7 and the DNA end casts doubt on the J call. This CDR3 contains 15 residues. The V gene's germline CDR1 is MGHRA and CDR2 YSYEKL. The CDR3 sequence: CASSLGGSSSYEQYF. The CDR3 DNA reads as TGCGCCAGCAGCCTAGGCGGGTCAAGCTCCTACGAGCAGTACTTC.

The rearrangement uses TRBV6-1 and TRBJ2-3, with 10 bases fitting TRBD2. This CDR3 has 17 amino acids. The V gene end was trimmed by 2 bases and the J gene end by 4 bases; junction bases not matched to a gene: 9. Germline values: CDR1 MNHNS, CDR2 SASEGT. The CDR3 is CASSELLAGDTSDTQYF. As DNA, the CDR3 is TGTGCCAGCAGTGAACTCCTAGCGGGAGATACTTCAGATACGCAGTATTTT.

The CDR3 DNA reads as TGCGCCAGCAGCTTGCCATCGGGACAGGAAAAACTGTTTTTT. Amino acids: CASSLPSGQEKLFF. This rearrangement joins TRBV5-1 to TRBJ1-4, with TRBD1 identical over 7 bases. The V gene's germline CDR1 is SGHRS and CDR2 YFSETQ. The length of the CDR3 is 14 residues. The J segment lost 8 bases and the V segment lost 1 base, leaving 5 bases of the junction unmatched. Full variable domain (missing parts from reference TRBV5-1 and TRBJ1-4): KAGVTQTPRYLIKTRGQQVTLSCSPISGHRSVSWYQQTPGQGLQFLFEYFSETQRNKGNFPGRFSGRQFSNSRSEMNVSTLELGDSALYLCASSLPSGQEKLFFGSGTQLSVL.

V is TRBV19 and J is TRBJ2-7; TRBD1 aligns across 9 bases. The trim removed 4 bases at V and 5 bases at J, leaving 9 bases unmatched. Germline values: CDR1 LNHDA, CDR2 SQIVND (reference sequence). The length of the CDR3 is 15 residues. CDR3 loop: CASSTGTGLGNEQYF. The CDR3 bases are TGTGCCAGTAGTACGGGGACAGGGTTGGGCAACGAGCAGTACTTC.

The chain couples TRBV6-6 to TRBJ1-1; 8 bases fit TRBD1. Trimming took 5 bases from V and 4 from J; bases not matched to a gene: 3. From germline, CDR1 is MNHNY and CDR2 SVGAGI (reference sequence). The CDR3 loop spans 13 amino acids. The CDR3 DNA follows: TGTGCCAGCAGTCGACAGGGGAGCACTGAAGCTTTCTTT. Translation: CASSRQGSTEAFF.

V gene TRBV7-8 combines with J gene TRBJ2-3; 10 bases are a match to TRBD2. Germline V gene lookup returns CDR1 SGHVS and CDR2 FQNEAQ. CDR3 size: 19 residues. V shed 0 bases and J 3 bases; nucleotides not matched to a gene: 12. DNA for the CDR3: TGTGCCAGCAGCTTAGCCTTAGCGGGAGGCACAATCTGGACAGATACGCAGTATTTT. Residues: CASSLALAGGTIWTDTQYF.

The chain links TRBV28 to TRBJ1-2; 7 positions agree with TRBD1. Unmatched junction bases numbered 9, after V lost 10 bases and J lost 7 bases. Germline-derived CDR1 and CDR2 are MDHEN and SYDVKM. CDR3 length: 12 amino acids. CDR3 in DNA: TGTGCCACTTTGACAGGGTTTCGTGGCTACACCTTC. Its translation is CATLTGFRGYTF.

The J gene is TRBJ2-6, the V gene TRBV9; D is perhaps TRBD1 (8 bases). Deletions cut 5 bases from V and 2 bases from J, with 20 bases between. The germline V gene encodes CDR1 SGDLS and CDR2 YYNGEE. This CDR3 comprises 18 residues. The CDR3 region has the DNA TGTGCCAGCAGTGCCTCTGGACAGGGAGGGACTGGGGCCAACGTCCTGACTTTC. Protein: CASSASGQGGTGANVLTF.

About this clone: At the DNA level, this CDR3 is encoded by other sequences in the same sample as well. The chain uses TRBV5-1 and TRBJ2-7; no reliable D call. The V gene lost 0 bases and the J gene lost 0 bases, with 7 bases spanning the gap. There are 14 residues in the CDR3. Germline loops: CDR1 SGHRS, CDR2 YFSETQ. CDR3 sequence: CASSLVPSSYEQYF. DNA for the CDR3: TGCGCCAGCAGCTTGGTCCCGAGCTCCTACGAGCAGTACTTC.